This T cell receptor beta chain appears in the sequencing data of a study of CD8 T cells in Susac syndrome. CDR3 size: 14 residues. Trimming removed 0 bases from V and 4 bases from J, with 9 bases in between. Per germline, CDR1 LGHDT and CDR2 YNNKEL (reference sequence). RNA amounts of roughly 0.45 to 1 ug underwent reverse transcription with random hexamers. TCRdb processed the immunoSEQ multiplex PCR reads anew with MiXCR; each CDR3 protein has one entry. The sample contains around 150,000 distinct CDR3 sequences, 93% of which appear only once. Sequencing input: CD4+ T cells from PBMCs. The chain couples TRBV3-1 to TRBJ1-2; D ambiguous. This clonotype originated in a human donor in good health. The CDR3 sequence is CASSQDGSAYGYTF. CDR3 in DNA: TGTGCCAGCAGCCAAGACGGGTCGGCCTATGGCTACACCTTC.